This TCR beta chain originates from a study of blood T cell repertoires in COVID-19. Germline lookup yields CDR1 SQVTM and CDR2 ANQGSEA. Trimming left V 2 bases short and J 7 bases short, with 11 bases between. The length of the CDR3 is 12 residues. Those designated as exposed participants met a COVID-19 case within 2 weeks before study entry. Assay used: immunoSEQ multiplex PCR; TCRdb lists only in-frame clones, some missing. This sample has under 300,000 clones, with approximately 88% found just once. V and J are TRBV29-1 and TRBJ1-1; no clear D gene. The sequenced material came from PBMCs or T cells enriched from blood (not recorded which). The origin of this receptor is a woman in her thirties or forties who had been exposed to COVID-19. The CDR3 region is CSVESRTVEAFF. DNA for the CDR3: TGCAGCGTTGAAAGTCGGACTGTTGAAGCTTTCTTT.